What follows are 30 T cell receptor beta chains derived from one specimen sequenced in a study of vaccination and CD4 T cells after COVID-19. Stated treatment: roughly 11-day PBMC culture with coronavirus spike peptide pools or control peptides (ViraFEST assay). Researchers used the Oncomine TCR Beta short-read assay to sequence DNA from cultured CD4+ T cells. TCRdb fed the PCR reads into MiXCR, producing one record per CDR3 protein. This sample has some 21,000 distinct CDR3 sequences, with less than 60% found just once. Their antigens remain unidentified. Specimen: CD4+ T cells from blood, cultured in vitro. The receptors stem from a human donor who had recovered from COVID-19.

This clonotype has just a few counts. The genes are TRBV11-3 and TRBJ2-5; 7 bases match TRBD1. CDR3 length equals 15 residues. Germline trimming cut 8 bases from V and 4 bases from J; bases unmatched to any gene: 13. CDR1 is SGHNT and CDR2 is YENEEA in the germline V gene. CDR3 in DNA: TGTGCCAGCTCTACCCCCCTTTCAGGGGGAGAGACCCAGTACTTC. Translated: CASSTPLSGGETQYF.

The V and J genes are TRBV6-1 and TRBJ1-5; possible D gene TRBD1, 5 bases. From germline, CDR1 is MNHNS and CDR2 SASEGT. The CDR3 runs to 16 residues. The V end was cut by 6 bases, the J end by 2 bases, with 17 bases between. DNA of the CDR3: TGTGCCAGCAGGCCTAGACAGATATTAGGCAATCAGCCCCAGCATTTT. Translating gives CASRPRQILGNQPQHF.

This rearrangement joins TRBV6-2 or TRBV6-3 to TRBJ2-7; 7 positions match TRBD2. Germline loops: CDR1 MNHEY, CDR2 SVGEGT. V shed 7 bases and J 3 bases; nucleotides not matched to a gene: 15. This CDR3 spans 16 amino acids. The CDR3 nucleotides read TGTGCCAGCATGAAGGGCGGGAGCCTTGGGGGCTACGAGCAGTACTTC. This encodes CASMKGGSLGGYEQYF.

The chain has TRBV29-1 and TRBJ2-5, with 9 nucleotides matching TRBD1. The V and J ends lost 7 bases and 4 bases, in that order; junction bases with no gene match: 7. This CDR3 has 13 residues. Germline CDR1 and CDR2: SQVTM and ANQGSEA. The CDR3 reads CSALTGGVETQYF. In nucleotides, the CDR3 is TGCAGCGCCCTGACAGGGGGAGTAGAGACCCAGTACTTC.

The chain couples TRBV7-9 to TRBJ1-2; possible D gene TRBD1, 5 bases. Trimming left V 4 bases short and J 4 bases short, with 16 bases between. This CDR3 contains 15 residues. Germline V gene lookup returns CDR1 SEHNR and CDR2 FQNEAQ (reference sequence). The CDR3 loop is CASSYRRGGSYGYTF. The DNA for the CDR3 is TGTGCCAGCAGCTACAGACGGGGGGGGAGCTATGGCTACACCTTC.

This clonotype was counted a few times. The chain couples TRBV20-1 to TRBJ1-2, with TRBD1 matching 7 bases. The germline CDR1 and CDR2 sequences are DFQATT and SNEGSKA (reference sequence). The length of the CDR3 is 12 residues. With 8 bases clipped from V and 4 bases from J, the junction kept 7 bases outside the gene matches. In DNA, the CDR3 is TGCAGTAAAGGGGGACAGACCTATGGCTACACCTTC. This codes for CSKGGQTYGYTF.

The V call is TRBV20-1, the J call TRBJ2-7; D uncertain. The germline CDR1 and CDR2 sequences are DFQATT and SNEGSKA (reference sequence). The V end was cut by 0 bases, the J end by 3 bases, with 6 bases between. The CDR3 extends over 12 amino acids. CDR3 sequence reads: CSARESSYEQYF. CDR3 sequence (DNA): TGCAGTGCTAGAGAGAGCAGCTACGAGCAGTACTTC.

The chain has TRBV12-3 or TRBV12-4 and TRBJ2-5, with D perhaps being TRBD1 or TRBD2 (5 bases each). V gave up 3 bases and J gave up 5 bases, with 16 bases separating them. The CDR3 is made up of 15 amino acids. In DNA form, the CDR3 reads TGTGCCAGCAGTTTCGGACGGAGGTGGGGGGAGACCCAGTACTTC. Residues: CASSFGRRWGETQYF.

This clonotype came up a few times. The chain joins TRBV7-2 to TRBJ2-5; 7 nucleotides match TRBD2. The trim removed 4 bases at V and 7 bases at J, leaving 6 bases unmatched. The CDR3 totals 13 residues. Germline assignment: CDR1 SGHTA and CDR2 FQGNSA. This CDR3 is CASSSDGGGTQYF. As DNA, the CDR3 is TGTGCCAGCAGCTCCGATGGGGGGGGGACCCAGTACTTC.

The V and J genes are TRBV10-3 and TRBJ1-6; D not certain. The CDR3 is 16 residues long. Germline V gives CDR1 ENHRY, CDR2 SYGVKD. V lost 3 bases and J lost 8, with 17 bases in between. CDR3 region: CAISEGWGGRDSPLHF. Written as DNA, the CDR3 is TGTGCCATCAGTGAAGGTTGGGGAGGGAGGGATTCACCCCTCCACTTT.

V is TRBV6-1 and J is TRBJ1-2; D ambiguous. The CDR3 length is 14 residues. The germline V gene has CDR1 MNHNS and CDR2 SASEGT. Trimming pared 2 bases from V and 1 base from J, leaving 8 bases between. The CDR3 nucleotides read TGTGCCAGCAGTGAACACAGCAGTAACTATGGCTACACCTTC. This codes for CASSEHSSNYGYTF.

The rearrangement uses TRBV2 and TRBJ2-5, with 14 positions matching TRBD2. Germline V gene sequence: CDR1 SNHLY, CDR2 FYNNEI. This CDR3 region has 16 residues. V shed 6 bases, J shed 1 base, and the junction held 4 bases outside the gene matches. As DNA, the CDR3 is TGTGCCAGCAGGGGGACTAGCGGGAGACCCCAAGAGACCCAGTACTTC. Translation: CASRGTSGRPQETQYF.

This chain connects TRBV28 to TRBJ2-3; D is ambiguous. The CDR3 consists of 14 residues. Germline V lookup: CDR1 MDHEN, CDR2 SYDVKM. Trimming shortened V by 7 bases and J by 7 bases, and 18 bases separated the two germline ends. CDR3 sequence reads: CASNLFLGRHTQYF. In nucleotides, the CDR3 is TGTGCCAGCAACCTATTTTTGGGTCGTCATACGCAGTATTTT.

V gene TRBV11-2 combines with J gene TRBJ2-5, with TRBD2 matching over 11 bases. This CDR3 is built from 14 residues. Germline CDR1 is SGHAT and CDR2 is FQNNGV. The junction had 6 bases not matched to a gene; V was cut back by 5 bases and J by 7 bases. CDR3 in amino acids: CASSVYSGGGTQYF. Here the CDR3 DNA reads TGTGCCAGCAGCGTATATAGCGGGGGGGGGACCCAGTACTTC.

The chain is built from TRBV6-1 and TRBJ1-3, with D perhaps TRBD1 (6 bases). There are 14 residues in the CDR3. Deletions cut 4 bases from V and 0 bases from J, with 7 bases between. CDR1 is MNHNS and CDR2 is SASEGT in the germline V gene. This chain's CDR3 is CASSGQASGNTIYF. CDR3 sequence (DNA): TGTGCCAGCAGTGGACAGGCCTCTGGAAACACCATATATTTT.

Only a few counts were recorded for this clonotype. The chain is built from TRBV7-2 and TRBJ1-2; possible D gene TRBD1, 6 bases. V was cut by 3 bases and J by 5 bases, with 16 bases left in between. This CDR3 is 15 amino acids long. Germline lookup yields CDR1 SGHTA and CDR2 FQGNSA. As DNA, the CDR3 is TGTGCCAGCAGCTTGTTAGGGGGGTCGATTTATGGCTACACCTTC. Residues: CASSLLGGSIYGYTF.

This chain uses TRBV19 with TRBJ1-5, with D perhaps matching TRBD1 (5 bases). The V and J ends lost 1 base and 7 bases respectively, with 11 bases between them. The CDR3 runs to 14 residues. Germline-derived CDR1 and CDR2 are LNHDA and SQIVND (reference sequence). CDR3 bases: TGTGCCAGTAGTATAGCGCAGGGAAGGCAGCCCCAGCATTTT. The encoded protein is CASSIAQGRQPQHF.

V and J are TRBV2 and TRBJ2-1; D gene uncertain. V shed 1 base and J shed 1 base, with 8 bases lying between them. This CDR3 region has 15 residues. Looked up from germline, CDR1 is SNHLY and CDR2 is FYNNEI. Here the CDR3 DNA reads TGTGCCAGCAGTGAAGGCTGGGTGTCCTACAATGAGCAGTTCTTC. It codes for CASSEGWVSYNEQFF.

This clonotype was counted between two and nine times. V is TRBV20-1 and J is TRBJ2-3; 8 bases agree with TRBD2. The CDR3 sequence is 13 residues long. With 3 bases clipped from V and 3 bases from J, the junction kept 2 bases outside the gene matches. Per germline, CDR1 DFQATT and CDR2 SNEGSKA (reference sequence). CDR3 in amino acids: CSASGGGTDTQYF. The CDR3 DNA follows: TGCAGTGCTAGCGGGGGGGGAACAGATACGCAGTATTTT.

J is TRBJ2-3 and V is TRBV20-1; 12 nucleotides line up with TRBD2. This CDR3 has 14 residues. After removal of 6 bases from V and 6 bases from J, the junction contained 7 bases not matched to a gene. Germline V gene data show CDR1 as DFQATT and CDR2 as SNEGSKA (reference sequence). This CDR3 is CSAALAGGSDTQYF. CDR3 in DNA: TGCAGTGCCGCTCTAGCGGGAGGGTCGGATACGCAGTATTTT.

This sequence joins TRBV7-2 and TRBJ2-7; weak D call: TRBD2 (6 bases). The CDR3 length is 13 residues. Germline V gene data show CDR1 as SGHTA and CDR2 as FQGNSA. V was shortened by 0 bases and J by 5 bases, with 8 bases between the two germline ends. CDR3 region: CASSLAEGHEQYF. The CDR3 nucleotides read TGTGCCAGCAGCTTAGCGGAGGGCCACGAGCAGTACTTC. The whole variable domain, filled in from reference TRBV7-2 and TRBJ2-7, reads GAGVSQSPSNKVTEKGKDVELRCDPISGHTALYWYRQSLGQGLEFLIYFQGNSAPDKSGLPSDRFSAERTGGSVSTLTIQRTQQEDSAVYLCASSLAEGHEQYFGPGTRLTVT.

There are a few counts of this clonotype. The chain carries TRBV12-2 and TRBJ2-7; TRBD1 was called by the table and not checked on the DNA. TRBV12-2 is reported as a pseudogene. CDR3 length: 16 amino acids. For the CDR3, the DNA is TGTGCAAGTCGCTTACCGGCTTGGGCGGTAACCTACGAGCAGTACTTC. Encoded protein: CASRLPAWAVTYEQYF.

This clonotype has a handful of counts. The chain employs TRBV27 and TRBJ1-1; D is perhaps TRBD1 (5 bases). The CDR3 sequence is 16 residues long. The germline V and J ends were trimmed by 4 bases and 1 base, with 16 bases remaining between them. Per the germline V gene, CDR1 is MNHEY and CDR2 is SMNVEV (reference sequence). The DNA of the CDR3 is TGTGCCAGCAGTTATGGACATGGGCAATCGAACACTGAAGCTTTCTTT. It is translated as CASSYGHGQSNTEAFF.

This clonotype showed up just a few times. The chain couples TRBV7-3 to TRBJ1-1; 7 nucleotides match TRBD1. Losses at the gene ends were 5 bases for V and 0 bases for J; bases not matched to a gene: 9. Germline CDR1 is SGHTA and CDR2 is FQGTGA. The CDR3 covers 16 residues. The CDR3 protein is CASSAYRGPMNTEAFF. The CDR3 DNA sequence: TGTGCCAGCAGCGCGTACAGGGGACCCATGAACACTGAAGCTTTCTTT.

The chain is built from TRBV12-3 or TRBV12-4 and TRBJ2-5, with no clear D. The CDR3 is made up of 14 amino acids. Trimming left V 2 bases short and J 5 bases short, with 12 bases between. CDR3 residues: CASSLIGSVETQYF. CDR3 nucleotides: TGTGCCAGCAGTTTAATCGGAAGTGTTGAGACCCAGTACTTC.

This clonotype turned up a few times. CDR3 sequence reads: CASSSMGGTDTQYF. The CDR3 coding sequence is TGTGCCAGCAGCTCTATGGGGGGAACAGATACGCAGTATTTT. The chain is built from TRBV7-2 and TRBJ2-3, with D possibly being TRBD2 (6 bases). This CDR3 spans 14 amino acids. The germline gives CDR1 SGHTA, CDR2 FQGNSA. Trimming took 4 bases from V and 3 from J, leaving 11 bases between them.

The chain links TRBV21-1 to TRBJ2-3; the D call of TRBD2 is as the table states it, not checked on the DNA. TRBV21-1 is given as a pseudogene. This CDR3 region has 17 residues. CDR3 sequence: CASSTDKGEDRADTQYF. CDR3 DNA sequence: TGTGCCAGCAGCACGGACAAGGGGGAGGATCGGGCAGATACGCAGTATTTT.

V gene TRBV7-2 combines with J gene TRBJ2-2; D uncertain. The V end was cut by 6 bases, the J end by 6 bases, with 11 bases between. Germline assignment: CDR1 SGHTA and CDR2 FQGNSA. This CDR3 has 13 residues. The CDR3 sequence is CASRPPPAGELFF. CDR3 DNA sequence: TGTGCCAGCAGACCTCCCCCCGCCGGGGAGCTGTTTTTT.

This clonotype turned up a few times. The genes are TRBV30 and TRBJ2-7; maybe TRBD2 (5 bases). Between the trimmed V and J ends, which lost 1 base and 7 bases, there was a span of 11 bases. The CDR3 loop spans 12 amino acids. Germline assignment: CDR1 GTSNPN and CDR2 SVGIG (reference sequence). In DNA form, the CDR3 reads TGTGCCTGGAGTGGTTCGGGGTATGAGCAGTACTTC. It is translated as CAWSGSGYEQYF.

V and J are TRBV28 and TRBJ2-7; D is perhaps TRBD1 or TRBD2 (6 bases each). With 7 bases removed from V and 0 bases from J, the gap between germline ends came to 13 bases. Germline V gene sequence: CDR1 MDHEN, CDR2 SYDVKM. The CDR3 covers 14 residues. The CDR3 is CASNKGGLSYEQYF. Here the CDR3 DNA reads TGTGCCAGCAACAAGGGGGGTCTCTCCTACGAGCAGTACTTC.